The 30 T cell receptor beta chains listed next were all sequenced from one sample in a study of blood T cell repertoires in COVID-19. TCRdb's table, derived via immunoSEQ multiplex PCR, lists solely in-frame clones and lacks some. Among about 170,000 clones listed, 70% to 85% were seen once. The specimen was peripheral blood. The receptor set was obtained from an elderly man with COVID-19, enrolled during active disease.

The chain carries TRBV25-1 and TRBJ1-1, with 10 positions matching TRBD1. The ends lost 3 bases at V and 4 bases at J; junction bases unmatched: 8. Germline V gene lookup returns CDR1 MGHDK and CDR2 SYGVNS. This CDR3 spans 16 amino acids. CDR3: CASSEPTGGVGTEAFF. The CDR3 DNA is TGTGCCAGCAGTGAGCCGACAGGGGGCGTCGGCACTGAAGCTTTCTTT.

The chain has TRBV10-1 and TRBJ2-7; 10 bases agree with TRBD2. J was trimmed by 4 bases and V by 5 bases; bases with no gene match: 8. The CDR3 totals 15 residues. Germline V gene data show CDR1 as WNHNN and CDR2 as SYGVQD (reference sequence). The CDR3 loop reads CASSTGLAAPYEQYF. Here the CDR3 DNA reads TGCGCCAGCAGTACCGGACTAGCGGCCCCATACGAGCAGTACTTC.

The chain combines TRBV2 with TRBJ2-5; a weak D match, TRBD1 (6 bases). The germline gives CDR1 SNHLY, CDR2 FYNNEI. V was trimmed by 6 bases and J by 5 bases, leaving 10 bases between them. The CDR3 has 12 residues. The CDR3 protein is CASSGTRETQYF. Written as DNA, the CDR3 is TGTGCCAGCAGCGGGACACGGGAGACCCAGTACTTC. The full variable domain, in which reference TRBV2 and TRBJ2-5 provide the parts outside the CDR3, is EPEVTQTPSHQVTQMGQEVILRCVPISNHLYFYWYRQILGQKVEFLVSFYNNEISEKSEIFDDQFSVERPDGSNFTLKIRSTKLEDSAMYFCASSGTRETQYFGPGTRLLVL.

The V gene is TRBV5-6, the J gene TRBJ2-7; D perhaps matches TRBD2 (5 bases). The CDR3 is 12 amino acids. Trimming cost V 4 bases and J 3 bases, with 8 bases left between them. The germline gives CDR1 SGHDT, CDR2 YYEEEE. CDR3 in DNA: TGTGCCAGCAGCCTCGGGATCTACGAGCAGTACTTC. Translating gives CASSLGIYEQYF.

The V gene is TRBV12-3 or TRBV12-4, the J gene TRBJ1-2; TRBD1 might be the D (5 bases). This CDR3 is built from 13 residues. Trimming left V 5 bases short and J 3 bases short, with 10 bases between. CDR3 bases: TGTGCCAGCAGTCTCAGGGTTGACTATGGCTACACCTTC. The encoded protein is CASSLRVDYGYTF.

This clone was seen once. This rearrangement joins TRBV6-5 to TRBJ2-2; 10 positions agree with TRBD2. The ends lost 7 bases at V and 7 bases at J; junction bases unmatched: 9. The CDR3 contains 15 residues. Germline CDR1 reads MNHEY; CDR2 reads SVGAGI. CDR3 sequence (DNA): TGTGCCAGCACCCGGAGAGTAGCGGGGGGCGGGGAGCTGTTTTTT. Its protein product is CASTRRVAGGGELFF.

The chain couples TRBV7-2 to TRBJ1-2; a weak D match, TRBD1 (5 bases). Trimming pared 1 base from V and 3 bases from J, leaving 12 bases between. The CDR3 extends over 15 amino acids. Germline CDR1 and CDR2: SGHTA and FQGNSA. CDR3 protein: CASSLGGARDYGYTF. The CDR3, as DNA: TGTGCCAGCAGCTTAGGGGGCGCTAGGGACTATGGCTACACCTTC.

The chain uses TRBV6-5 and TRBJ2-7, with 8 bases lining up with TRBD2. Germline loops: CDR1 MNHEY, CDR2 SVGAGI. The CDR3 has 14 residues. V shed 6 bases and J 3 bases; nucleotides not matched to a gene: 7. The CDR3 spells CASSREGQGYEQYF. CDR3 coding DNA: TGTGCCAGCAGCCGGGAGGGCCAGGGCTACGAGCAGTACTTC.

This clone has just one count. One junction end disagrees with the germline gene, perhaps due to a read error. This CDR3 is CASSLTQNIEAFF. The DNA for the CDR3 is TGTGCCAGCAGCTTAACCCAGAACATTGAAGCTTTCTTT. This sequence joins TRBV5-4 and TRBJ1-1; D ambiguous. CDR3 length: 13 amino acids. Germline CDR1 is SGHNT and CDR2 is YYREEE (reference sequence).

This sequence joins TRBV6-6 and TRBJ1-1; the D gene is possibly TRBD1 (5 bases). Between the trimmed V and J ends, which lost 2 bases and 0 bases, there was a span of 7 bases. The CDR3 contains 14 residues. In germline, CDR1 is MNHNY, CDR2 SVGAGI (reference sequence). The CDR3 nucleotides read TGTGCCAGCAGTTACGGGGCACTGAACACTGAAGCTTTCTTT. Translation: CASSYGALNTEAFF.

The chain carries TRBV6-1 and TRBJ2-7, with TRBD1 identical over 7 bases. CDR1 MNHNS and CDR2 SASEGT come from the germline V gene. V gave up 3 bases and J gave up 0 bases; unmatched junction bases: 5. CDR3 length: 15 residues. The DNA of the CDR3 is TGTGCCAGCAGTGAGCCCTGGGACAGCTCCTACGAGCAGTACTTC. Translating gives CASSEPWDSSYEQYF.

V gene TRBV7-2 combines with J gene TRBJ2-2; 10 bases are shared with TRBD2. This CDR3 spans 17 amino acids. V shed 4 bases, J shed 8 bases, and the junction held 13 bases outside the gene matches. Germline V lookup: CDR1 SGHTA, CDR2 FQGNSA. The CDR3 DNA sequence: TGTGCCAGCAGCTCGGAACTAGCGGGGCCGATCGATGGGGAGCTGTTTTTT. This codes for CASSSELAGPIDGELFF.

This clone appeared many times. The chain recombines TRBV2 with TRBJ2-5; D is possibly TRBD2 (5 bases). The CDR3 covers 13 residues. V was shortened by 1 base and J by 4 bases, with 7 bases between the two germline ends. Germline assignment: CDR1 SNHLY and CDR2 FYNNEI. CDR3 in DNA: TGTGCCAGCAGTGAAGGCCGGGGAGAGACCCAGTACTTC. It specifies CASSEGRGETQYF.

J is TRBJ1-2 and V is TRBV5-1; 7 nucleotides line up with TRBD1. The CDR3 extends over 14 amino acids. The V and J ends lost 1 base and 8 bases, in that order; junction bases with no gene match: 8. Germline loops: CDR1 SGHRS, CDR2 YFSETQ. CDR3 protein: CASSLRQGGGGYTF. The CDR3 nucleotides read TGCGCCAGCAGCTTGAGGCAGGGGGGAGGAGGCTACACCTTC.

The chain employs TRBV11-3 and TRBJ1-1, with TRBD1 matching 8 bases. There are 13 residues in the CDR3. Germline lookup yields CDR1 SGHNT and CDR2 YENEEA. Trimming at V came to 5 bases and at J to 4 bases, leaving 3 bases not matched to a gene. The CDR3 region is CASSRQGLTEAFF. CDR3 nucleotide sequence: TGTGCCAGCAGCAGACAGGGGCTCACTGAAGCTTTCTTT.

This clone has a handful of counts. This chain links TRBV2 with TRBJ1-2; TRBD1 matches at 7 bases. This CDR3 has 15 amino acids. Germline CDR1 reads SNHLY; CDR2 reads FYNNEI. V was clipped by 1 base and J by 6 bases; unmatched bases: 8. In DNA form, the CDR3 reads TGTGCCAGCAGTGAAGTCTACAGGGGTATAGATGGCTACACCTTC. Encoded protein: CASSEVYRGIDGYTF.

The rearrangement uses TRBV24-1 and TRBJ2-6, with D perhaps TRBD1 (8 bases). Germline loops: CDR1 KGHDR, CDR2 SFDVKD. The CDR3 has 20 amino acids. V dropped 4 bases and J dropped 0 bases, with 21 bases sitting between them. The CDR3 is CATSDPDRGGYYSGANVLTF. The CDR3 DNA follows: TGTGCCACCAGTGACCCCGACAGGGGAGGGTATTACTCTGGGGCCAACGTCCTGACTTTC.

The sample holds a few counts of this clone. This rearrangement joins TRBV6-5 to TRBJ1-1; no clear D gene. The CDR3 sequence is 11 residues long. Trimming pared 4 bases from V and 5 bases from J, leaving 5 bases between. CDR1 and CDR2 (germline): MNHEY, SVGAGI. CDR3 DNA sequence: TGTGCCAGCAGTTTTCTTACTGAAGCTTTCTTT. It yields the protein CASSFLTEAFF.

The table lists this clone with a few counts. J is TRBJ1-2 and V is TRBV6-5; D not certain. The CDR3 runs to 11 residues. CDR1 and CDR2 from the germline V gene are MNHEY and SVGAGI. V was clipped by 8 bases and J by 4 bases, with 8 bases between them. In DNA form, the CDR3 reads TGTGCCAGCGCCAACTTCTATGGCTACACCTTC. Amino acids: CASANFYGYTF.

A single count supports this clone. The V gene is TRBV18, the J gene TRBJ1-2, with 9 nucleotides matching TRBD1. The CDR3 spans 15 residues. Germline V CDR1 and CDR2: KGHSH, LQKENI. The V and J ends lost 2 bases and 6 bases, in that order; junction bases with no gene match: 7. CDR3 coding DNA: TGTGCCAGCTCACCATCCCCGGGACAGGGAAATGGCTACACCTTC. The encoded protein is CASSPSPGQGNGYTF.

This chain joins TRBV10-2 and TRBJ1-5; D call uncertain. The CDR3 length is 12 residues. V was trimmed by 8 bases and J by 4 bases, leaving 9 bases between them. The germline gives CDR1 WSHSY, CDR2 SAAADI. As DNA, the CDR3 is TGCGCCAGCGGTAGACTTAATCAGCCCCAGCATTTT. Its translation: CASGRLNQPQHF.

This clone was seen a handful of times. The V call is TRBV6-5, the J call TRBJ1-2; D remains ambiguous. Looked up from germline, CDR1 is MNHEY and CDR2 is SVGAGI. V gave up 5 bases and J gave up 8 bases, with 18 bases separating them. This CDR3 contains 14 residues. Here the CDR3 reads CASSPRRESWGYTF. CDR3 in DNA: TGTGCCAGCAGTCCCCGAAGGGAGTCTTGGGGCTACACCTTC.

The chain carries TRBV11-2 and TRBJ1-2, with a possible D match to TRBD1 (5 bases). Germline V lookup: CDR1 SGHAT, CDR2 FQNNGV. CDR3 length equals 15 residues. Trimming pared 2 bases from V and 1 base from J, leaving 11 bases between. CDR3 coding DNA: TGTGCCAGCAGCTTAAGTCAGGGTAATAACTATGGCTACACCTTC. It translates to CASSLSQGNNYGYTF.

The gene calls are TRBV5-5 and TRBJ2-7; the D is unclear. V was trimmed by 4 bases and J by 2 bases, leaving 13 bases between them. Germline lookup yields CDR1 SGHKS and CDR2 YYEKEE (reference sequence). CDR3 size: 14 residues. The CDR3 sequence: CASSKATPPYEQYF. The CDR3 bases are TGTGCCAGCAGCAAAGCAACCCCTCCCTACGAGCAGTACTTC.

This chain links TRBV9 with TRBJ2-7; 7 positions match TRBD2. Trimming cost V 4 bases and J 2 bases; bases outside gene matches: 9. The CDR3 spans 15 residues. The germline V gene encodes CDR1 SGDLS and CDR2 YYNGEE. CDR3 sequence: CASSPGLVDTYEQYF. Here the CDR3 DNA reads TGTGCCAGCAGCCCAGGACTAGTGGATACCTACGAGCAGTACTTC.

The chain recombines TRBV7-9 with TRBJ1-1; 12 bases are a match to TRBD1. CDR3 size: 15 residues. V lost 2 bases to trimming and J lost 6 bases; unmatched junction nucleotides: 4. Germline CDR1 and CDR2: SEHNR and FQNEAQ (reference sequence). CDR3 nucleotide sequence: TGTGCCAGCAGCTTAAGGGACAGGGGGCCCTCTGAAGCTTTCTTT. Translation gives CASSLRDRGPSEAFF.

CDR3: CACYGQGSSEQFF. The CDR3 DNA reads as TGCGCCTGTTATGGACAGGGGTCGAGTGAGCAGTTCTTC. V and J are TRBV10-2 and TRBJ2-1, with TRBD1 matching 9 bases. CDR1 and CDR2 from the germline V gene are WSHSY and SAAADI. The CDR3 has 13 residues. V gave up 11 bases and J gave up 9 bases; unmatched junction bases: 11.

The rearrangement joins TRBV2 to TRBJ1-4; TRBD1 matches at 9 bases. Germline V gene sequence: CDR1 SNHLY, CDR2 FYNNEI. V was clipped by 7 bases and J by 7 bases; unmatched bases: 7. This CDR3 comprises 14 residues. For the CDR3, the DNA is TGTGCCAGCACGGGACAGGGAATTAGTGAAAAACTGTTTTTT. This encodes CASTGQGISEKLFF.

The V and J genes are TRBV28 and TRBJ1-1; 9 nucleotides agree with TRBD1. Trimming removed 5 bases from V and 3 bases from J; junction bases left unmatched: 4. The length of the CDR3 is 14 residues. Germline CDR1 reads MDHEN; CDR2 reads SYDVKM. The CDR3 nucleotides read TGTGCCAGCAGTGAGGGACAGGGATACACTGAAGCTTTCTTT. As protein: CASSEGQGYTEAFF.

V and J are TRBV10-3 and TRBJ2-2; 10 bases agree with TRBD1. CDR1 and CDR2 (germline): ENHRY, SYGVKD. The CDR3 contains 15 residues. Trimming at V came to 6 bases and at J to 5 bases, leaving 6 bases not matched to a gene. CDR3 loop: CAIRAGTGVTGELFF. CDR3 DNA: TGTGCCATCAGGGCCGGGACAGGGGTTACCGGGGAGCTGTTTTTT.